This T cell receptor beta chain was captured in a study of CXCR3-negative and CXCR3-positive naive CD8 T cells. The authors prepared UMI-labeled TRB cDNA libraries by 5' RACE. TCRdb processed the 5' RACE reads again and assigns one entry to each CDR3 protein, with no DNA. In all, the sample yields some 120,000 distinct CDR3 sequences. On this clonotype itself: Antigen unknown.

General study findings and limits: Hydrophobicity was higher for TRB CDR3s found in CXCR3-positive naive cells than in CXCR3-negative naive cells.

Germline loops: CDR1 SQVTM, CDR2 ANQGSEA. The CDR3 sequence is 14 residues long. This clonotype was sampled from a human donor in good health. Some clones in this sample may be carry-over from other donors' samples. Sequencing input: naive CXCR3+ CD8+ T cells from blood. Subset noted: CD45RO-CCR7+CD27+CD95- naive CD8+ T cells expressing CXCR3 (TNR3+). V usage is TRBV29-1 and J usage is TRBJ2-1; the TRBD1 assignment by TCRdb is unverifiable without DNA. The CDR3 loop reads CSVEQGASYNEQFF.